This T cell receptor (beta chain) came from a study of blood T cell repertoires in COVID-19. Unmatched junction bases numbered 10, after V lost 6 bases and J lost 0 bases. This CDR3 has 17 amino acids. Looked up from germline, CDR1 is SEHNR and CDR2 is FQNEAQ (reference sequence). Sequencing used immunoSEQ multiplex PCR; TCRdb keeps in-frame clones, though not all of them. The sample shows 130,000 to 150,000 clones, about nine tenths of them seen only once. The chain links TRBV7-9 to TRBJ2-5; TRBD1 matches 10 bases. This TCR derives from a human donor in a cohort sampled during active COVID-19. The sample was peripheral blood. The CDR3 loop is CASRPGTGVLYQETQYF. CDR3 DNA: TGTGCCAGCAGACCCGGGACAGGGGTCCTGTACCAAGAGACCCAGTACTTC.